This TCR beta chain was recorded in a study of cytomegalovirus exposure and HLA in healthy donors. Study-wide findings and caveats: Exclusion as indistinguishable affected some V segments, including TRBV6-2 and TRBV6-3. Later analysis identified 16,951 TCR beta sequences associated with HLA alleles, using a false discovery rate threshold of 0.05.

The PCR used 60 Vbeta and 13 Jbeta primers. Data came from immunoSEQ multiplex PCR; TCRdb stores just in-frame clones and leaves some out. The table includes around 81,000 clones, around 58% detected once. The donors, nominally healthy at sampling, likely had unrecorded immune exposures. With 5 bases clipped from V and 5 bases from J, the junction kept 13 bases outside the gene matches. Germline V gene data show CDR1 as MGHRA and CDR2 as YSYEKL. The CDR3 extends over 16 amino acids. This clone was recorded a few times. Antigen: not known. V is TRBV4-1 and J is TRBJ2-3; 7 bases align to TRBD2. This sequence originates from a man aged 25-45 years in good health and CMV-seropositive. The sequencing sample was made of PBMCs. CDR3 in amino acids: CASSTRSREHQDTQYF. The DNA of the CDR3 is TGCGCCAGCAGCACGCGCTCGCGGGAGCATCAAGATACGCAGTATTTT.